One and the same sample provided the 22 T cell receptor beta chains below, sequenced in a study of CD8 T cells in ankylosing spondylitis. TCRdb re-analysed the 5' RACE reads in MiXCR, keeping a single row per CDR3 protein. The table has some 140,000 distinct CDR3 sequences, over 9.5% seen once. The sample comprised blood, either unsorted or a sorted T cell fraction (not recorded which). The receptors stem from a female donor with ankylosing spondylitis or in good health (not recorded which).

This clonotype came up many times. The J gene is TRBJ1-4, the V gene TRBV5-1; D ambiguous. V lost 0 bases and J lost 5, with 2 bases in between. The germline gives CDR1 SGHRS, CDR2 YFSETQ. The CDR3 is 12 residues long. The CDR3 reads CASSLENEKLFF. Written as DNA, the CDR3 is TGCGCCAGCAGCTTGGAGAATGAAAAACTGTTTTTT.

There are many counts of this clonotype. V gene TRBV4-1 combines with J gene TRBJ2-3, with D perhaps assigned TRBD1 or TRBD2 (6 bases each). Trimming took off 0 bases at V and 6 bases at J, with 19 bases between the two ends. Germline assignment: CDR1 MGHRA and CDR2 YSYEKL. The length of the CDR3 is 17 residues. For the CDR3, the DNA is TGCGCCAGCAGCCAAGATGGGGGCGGAACAGGGAGGGATACGCAGTATTTT. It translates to CASSQDGGGTGRDTQYF.

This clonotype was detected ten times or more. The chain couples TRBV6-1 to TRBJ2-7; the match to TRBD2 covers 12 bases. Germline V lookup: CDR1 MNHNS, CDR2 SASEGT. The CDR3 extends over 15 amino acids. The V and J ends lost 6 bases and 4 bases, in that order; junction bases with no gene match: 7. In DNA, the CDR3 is TGTGCCAGCAGCATGACTAGCGGGAGCGCGTACGAGCAGTACTTC. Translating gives CASSMTSGSAYEQYF.

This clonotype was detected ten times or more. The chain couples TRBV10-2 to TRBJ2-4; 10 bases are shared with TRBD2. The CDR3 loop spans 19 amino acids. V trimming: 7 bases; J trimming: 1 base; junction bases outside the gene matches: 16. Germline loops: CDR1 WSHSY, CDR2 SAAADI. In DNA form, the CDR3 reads TGCGCCAGCATCAGACAGGGGTTTGAGCGGGGGGGTGCCAAAAACATTCAGTACTTC. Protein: CASIRQGFERGGAKNIQYF.

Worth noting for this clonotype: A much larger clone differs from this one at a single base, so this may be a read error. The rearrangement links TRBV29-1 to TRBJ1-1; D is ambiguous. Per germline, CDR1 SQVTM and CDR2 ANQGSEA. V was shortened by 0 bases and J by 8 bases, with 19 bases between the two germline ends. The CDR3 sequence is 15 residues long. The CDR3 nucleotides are TGCAGCGTTGAAGACGCCGAGGTGCATGGAGGAGAAGCTTTCTTT. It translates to CSVEDAEVHGGEAFF.

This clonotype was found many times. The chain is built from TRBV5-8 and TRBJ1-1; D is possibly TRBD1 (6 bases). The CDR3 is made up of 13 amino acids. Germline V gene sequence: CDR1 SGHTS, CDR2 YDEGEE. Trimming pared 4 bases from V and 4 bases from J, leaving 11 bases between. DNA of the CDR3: TGTGCCAGCAGCCCCGAAGGGGGCACTGAAGCTTTCTTT. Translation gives CASSPEGGTEAFF.

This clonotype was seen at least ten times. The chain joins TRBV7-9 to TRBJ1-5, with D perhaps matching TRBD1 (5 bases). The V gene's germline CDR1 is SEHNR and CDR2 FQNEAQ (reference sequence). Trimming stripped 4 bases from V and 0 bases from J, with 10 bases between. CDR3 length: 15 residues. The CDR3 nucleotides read TGTGCCAGCAGCTCGCAGGGCTATAGCAATCAGCCCCAGCATTTT. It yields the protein CASSSQGYSNQPQHF. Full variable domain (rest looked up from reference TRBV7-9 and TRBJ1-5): DTGVSQNPRHKITKRGQNVTFRCDPISEHNRLYWYRQTLGQGPEFLTYFQNEAQLEKSRLLSDRFSAERPKGSFSTLEIQRTEQGDSAMYLCASSSQGYSNQPQHFGDGTRLSIL.

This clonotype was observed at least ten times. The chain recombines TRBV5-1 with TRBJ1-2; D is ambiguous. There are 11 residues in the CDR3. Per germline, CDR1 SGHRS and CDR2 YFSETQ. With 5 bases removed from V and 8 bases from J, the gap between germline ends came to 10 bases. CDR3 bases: TGCGCCAGCAGATCCGCCAGCGGCTACACCTTC. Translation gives CASRSASGYTF.

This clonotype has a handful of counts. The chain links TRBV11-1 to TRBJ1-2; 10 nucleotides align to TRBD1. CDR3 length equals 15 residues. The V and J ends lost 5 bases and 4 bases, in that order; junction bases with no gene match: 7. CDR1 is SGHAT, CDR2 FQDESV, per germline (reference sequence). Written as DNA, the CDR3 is TGTGCCAGCAGCAAGACAGGGGGCGGAAGCTATGGCTACACCTTC. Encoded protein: CASSKTGGGSYGYTF.

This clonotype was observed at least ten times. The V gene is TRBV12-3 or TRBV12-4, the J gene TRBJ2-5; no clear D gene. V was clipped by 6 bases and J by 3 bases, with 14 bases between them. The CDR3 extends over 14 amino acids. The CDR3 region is CASRPDQRKETQYF. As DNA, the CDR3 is TGTGCCAGCAGACCCGATCAGCGAAAAGAGACCCAGTACTTC.

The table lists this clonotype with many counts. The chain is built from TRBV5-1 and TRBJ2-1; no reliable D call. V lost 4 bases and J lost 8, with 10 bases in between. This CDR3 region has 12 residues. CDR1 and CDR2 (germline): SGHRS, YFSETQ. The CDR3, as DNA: TGCGCCAGCAGCAAAAACGCGGATGAGCAGTTCTTC. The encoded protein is CASSKNADEQFF.

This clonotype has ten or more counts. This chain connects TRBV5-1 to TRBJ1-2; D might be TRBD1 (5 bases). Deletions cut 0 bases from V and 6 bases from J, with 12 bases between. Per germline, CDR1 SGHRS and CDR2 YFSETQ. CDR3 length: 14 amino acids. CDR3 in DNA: TGCGCCAGCAGCTTGGGGCAGGGTAGCAATGGCTACACCTTC. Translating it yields CASSLGQGSNGYTF.

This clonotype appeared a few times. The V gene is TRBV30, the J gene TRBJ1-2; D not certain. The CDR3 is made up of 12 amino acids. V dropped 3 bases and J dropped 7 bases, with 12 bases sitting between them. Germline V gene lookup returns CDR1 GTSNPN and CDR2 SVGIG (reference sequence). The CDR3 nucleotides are TGTGCCTGGAGATGGGGTCTAAGTGGCTACACCTTC. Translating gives CAWRWGLSGYTF.

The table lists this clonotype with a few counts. CDR3 in amino acids: CASSQEALQSNYGYTF. CDR3 bases: TGTGCCAGCAGCCAAGAAGCTTTACAATCTAACTATGGCTACACCTTC. The chain uses TRBV14 and TRBJ1-2; no definite D call. Deletions cut 0 bases from V and 0 bases from J, with 11 bases between. The CDR3 covers 16 residues. Germline V gives CDR1 SGHDN, CDR2 FVKESK.

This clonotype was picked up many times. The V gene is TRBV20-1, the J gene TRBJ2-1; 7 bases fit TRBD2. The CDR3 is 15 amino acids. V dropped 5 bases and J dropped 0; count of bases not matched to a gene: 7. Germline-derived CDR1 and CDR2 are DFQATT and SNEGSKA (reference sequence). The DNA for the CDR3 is TGCAGTGCTTATAGCGGGCTCAGCTCCTACAATGAGCAGTTCTTC. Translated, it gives CSAYSGLSSYNEQFF.

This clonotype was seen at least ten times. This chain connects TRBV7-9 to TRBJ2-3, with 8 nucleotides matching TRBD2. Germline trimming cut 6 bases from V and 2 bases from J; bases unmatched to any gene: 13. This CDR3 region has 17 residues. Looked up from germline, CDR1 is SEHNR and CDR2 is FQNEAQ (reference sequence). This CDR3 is CASSYPGLGGYTDTQYF. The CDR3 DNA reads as TGTGCCAGCAGTTACCCGGGACTAGGCGGTTACACAGATACGCAGTATTTT.

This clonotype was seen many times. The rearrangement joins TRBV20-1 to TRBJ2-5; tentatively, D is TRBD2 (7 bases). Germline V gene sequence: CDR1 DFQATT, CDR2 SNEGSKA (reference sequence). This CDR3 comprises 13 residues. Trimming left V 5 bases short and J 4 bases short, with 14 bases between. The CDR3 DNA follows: TGCAGTGCTCCCGGGGGGCCGAGAGAGACCCAGTACTTC. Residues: CSAPGGPRETQYF.

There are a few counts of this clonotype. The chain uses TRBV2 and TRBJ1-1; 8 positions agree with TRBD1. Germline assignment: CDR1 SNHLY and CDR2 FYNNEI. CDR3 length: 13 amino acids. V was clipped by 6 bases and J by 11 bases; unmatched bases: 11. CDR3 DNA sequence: TGTGCCAGCAGGCAGGGGGCGCGCGGGCGGGCTTTCTTT. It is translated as CASRQGARGRAFF.

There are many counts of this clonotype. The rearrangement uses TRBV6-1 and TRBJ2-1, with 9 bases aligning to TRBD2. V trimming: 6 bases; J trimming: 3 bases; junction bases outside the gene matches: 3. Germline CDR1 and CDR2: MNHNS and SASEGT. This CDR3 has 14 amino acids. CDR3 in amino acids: CASSPSGIYNEQFF. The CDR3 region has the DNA TGTGCCAGCAGCCCTAGCGGGATCTACAATGAGCAGTTCTTC.

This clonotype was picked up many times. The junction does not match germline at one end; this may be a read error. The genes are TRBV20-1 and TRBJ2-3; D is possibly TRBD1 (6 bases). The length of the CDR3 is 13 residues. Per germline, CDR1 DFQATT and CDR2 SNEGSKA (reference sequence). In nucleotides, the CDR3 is TGCAGCGCTACGGACAGACCCACAGATACGCAGTATTTT. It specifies CSATDRPTDTQYF.

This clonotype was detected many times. The CDR3 coding sequence is TGCGCCAGCAGCGACGCCGGACAGCCCAATCAGCCCCAGCATTTT. It is translated as CASSDAGQPNQPQHF. This rearrangement joins TRBV5-1 to TRBJ1-5; the D gene is possibly TRBD1 (6 bases). Germline loops: CDR1 SGHRS, CDR2 YFSETQ. CDR3 size: 15 residues. V was shortened by 4 bases and J by 3 bases, with 14 bases between the two germline ends.

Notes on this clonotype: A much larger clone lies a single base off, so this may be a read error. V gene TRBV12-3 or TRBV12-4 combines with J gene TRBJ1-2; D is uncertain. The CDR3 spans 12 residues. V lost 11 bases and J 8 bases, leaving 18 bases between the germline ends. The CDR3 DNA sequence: TGTGCCCGCACAAGCCTTACTTCGGGCTACACCTTC. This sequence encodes CARTSLTSGYTF.